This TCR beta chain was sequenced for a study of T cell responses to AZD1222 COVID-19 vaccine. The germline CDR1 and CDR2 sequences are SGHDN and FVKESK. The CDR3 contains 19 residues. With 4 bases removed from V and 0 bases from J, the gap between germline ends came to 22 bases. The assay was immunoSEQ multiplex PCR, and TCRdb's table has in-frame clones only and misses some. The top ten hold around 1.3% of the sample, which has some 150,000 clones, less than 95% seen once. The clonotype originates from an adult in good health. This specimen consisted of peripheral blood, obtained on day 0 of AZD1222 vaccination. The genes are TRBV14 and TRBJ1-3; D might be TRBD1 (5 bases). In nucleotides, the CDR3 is TGTGCCAGCAGCCCACAGGTGGCAGCCATCCTTTACTCTGGAAACACCATATATTTT. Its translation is CASSPQVAAILYSGNTIYF.